The present T cell receptor (beta chain) was sequenced within a study of blood T cell repertoires in COVID-19. For the study at large: Whether acute or convalescent, the COVID-19 samples came from the United States, Italy and Spain.

The CDR3 spans 12 residues. CDR1 and CDR2 from the germline V gene are LNHDA and SQIVND (reference sequence). V was trimmed by 5 bases and J by 14 bases, leaving 16 bases between them. Clones were sequenced by immunoSEQ multiplex PCR, and TCRdb holds only the in-frame ones, with some missing. Of approximately 76,000 clones in the sample, over 70% are singletons; the top ten hold roughly 40%. This sequence joins TRBV19 and TRBJ2-1; TRBD2 might be the D (7 bases). Sequenced material: peripheral blood. The sequence was collected from an elderly man with active or convalescent COVID-19. CDR3: CASSVRGAREFF. DNA of the CDR3: TGTGCCAGTAGTGTCCGGGGGGCGAGGGAGTTCTTC. The full variable domain, its missing parts supplied by reference TRBV19 and TRBJ2-1, is DGGITQSPKYLFRKEGQNVTLSCEQNLNHDAMYWYRQDPGQGLRLIYYSQIVNDFQKGDIAEGYSVSREKKESFPLTVTSAQKNPTAFYLCASSVRGAREFFGPGTRLTVL.